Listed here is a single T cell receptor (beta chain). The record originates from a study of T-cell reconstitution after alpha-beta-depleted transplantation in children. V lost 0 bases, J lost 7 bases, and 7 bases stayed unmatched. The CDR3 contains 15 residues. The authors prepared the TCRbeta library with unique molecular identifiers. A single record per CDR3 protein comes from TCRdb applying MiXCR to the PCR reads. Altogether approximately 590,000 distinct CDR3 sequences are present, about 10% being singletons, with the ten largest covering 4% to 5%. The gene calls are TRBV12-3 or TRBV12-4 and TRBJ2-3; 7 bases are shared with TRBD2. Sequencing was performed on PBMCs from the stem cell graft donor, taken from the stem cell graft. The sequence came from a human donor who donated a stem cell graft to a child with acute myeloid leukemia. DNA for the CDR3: TGTGCCAGCAGTTTAGCGGGAGGGCCTGCGAATACGCAGTATTTT. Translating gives CASSLAGGPANTQYF.